This T cell receptor beta chain was sequenced in a study of shared clonotypes between healthy human individuals. Study background: Serving as donors were two women and three men, whose ages spanned 18 to 49.

The CDR3 has 14 residues. The V end was cut by 5 bases, the J end by 4 bases, with 14 bases between. The V gene's germline CDR1 is SGHAT and CDR2 FQDESV (reference sequence). Recent acute infections and vaccinations were absent in the healthy HIV-negative adult donors. Measured with immunoSEQ multiplex PCR; TCRdb has only the in-frame clones, and not every one. This sample has fewer than 500,000 clones, with nearly 80% found just once. The gene calls are TRBV11-1 and TRBJ2-5; TRBD1 might be the D (6 bases). The sequencing input was PBMCs. The receptor was isolated from a woman aged 35 to 49 in good health. Some clones in this sample may be carry-over from other donors' samples. Written as DNA, the CDR3 is TGTGCCAGCAGCCGCTCAGGGGACGGAGAGACCCAGTACTTC. Protein product: CASSRSGDGETQYF.